This T cell receptor (beta chain) is from a study of blood T cells in healthy people across ages. Together with a sample-barcoded 5' primer, a J-beta primer mix was included in a second PCR lasting roughly 6 to 12 cycles. MiXCR, run by TCRdb on the 5' RACE reads, gives a single entry per CDR3 protein. The sample holds some 1.5 million distinct CDR3 sequences, roughly 30% seen once. This clonotype was observed at least ten times. The CDR3 runs 15 residues. V was pared by 4 bases and J by 5 bases, with 9 bases of the junction left unmatched. The V gene's germline CDR1 is SGHTA and CDR2 FQGNSA. The receptor comes from a woman under 40 in good health. The rearrangement uses TRBV7-2 and TRBJ1-2; 8 bases match TRBD1. Sequenced material: blood. CDR3 in amino acids: CASSSGQGRGYGYTF. DNA of the CDR3: TGTGCCAGCAGCTCCGGACAGGGTCGAGGGTATGGCTACACCTTC.